Listed here are 30 T cell receptor beta chains from one sample, sequenced in a study of blood T cell repertoires in COVID-19. Some clones are missing from TCRdb's copy, which holds only in-frame ones; the method was immunoSEQ multiplex PCR. In the table there are fewer than 300,000 clones, more than 65% of which are singletons. Sequencing was carried out using peripheral blood. The receptors originated from a person aged 70 to 80 with COVID-19, enrolled during active disease.

CDR3 DNA sequence: TGTGCCAGCAGTGATGCGTTCACAGATACGCAGTATTTT. This gives the protein CASSDAFTDTQYF. This sequence joins TRBV2 and TRBJ2-3, with D unclear. V lost 3 bases to trimming and J lost 2 bases, with 6 bases between them. This CDR3 is 13 amino acids long. Germline values: CDR1 SNHLY, CDR2 FYNNEI.

V usage is TRBV24-1 and J usage is TRBJ2-3, with TRBD2 as a possible D gene (7 bases). There are 13 residues in the CDR3. Germline V gene sequence: CDR1 KGHDR, CDR2 SFDVKD. V gave up 9 bases and J gave up 0 bases, with 9 bases separating them. The CDR3 protein is CATGGASTDTQYF. In nucleotides, the CDR3 is TGTGCCACCGGGGGGGCTAGCACAGATACGCAGTATTTT.

This clone has a single count. The V call is TRBV5-4, the J call TRBJ2-1; 7 nucleotides agree with TRBD2. CDR3 size: 16 residues. V trimming: 4 bases; J trimming: 8 bases; junction bases outside the gene matches: 15. CDR1 is SGHNT, CDR2 YYREEE, per germline (reference sequence). CDR3 residues: CASSIGGGLVLHEQFF. Written as DNA, the CDR3 is TGTGCCAGCAGCATTGGCGGCGGACTAGTACTTCATGAGCAGTTCTTC.

CDR3 region: CASSQASLGQGHPAFF. CDR3 sequence (DNA): TGTGCCAGCAGCCAAGCCTCGTTGGGGCAGGGACATCCCGCTTTCTTT. The chain carries TRBV3-1 (or the pseudogene TRBV3-2) and TRBJ1-1, with TRBD1 as a possible D gene (6 bases). Germline V gives CDR1 LGHDT, CDR2 YNNKEL (reference sequence). V was cut by 1 base and J by 11 bases, with 23 bases left in between. The CDR3 extends over 16 amino acids.

The chain carries TRBV7-2 and TRBJ2-1, with TRBD2 matching over 10 bases. This CDR3 has 14 amino acids. The germline V gene has CDR1 SGHTA and CDR2 FQGNSA. The V segment lost 5 bases and the J segment 9 bases; nucleotides outside the gene matches: 7. The CDR3: CASSLLAGVAEQFF. CDR3 DNA sequence: TGTGCCAGCAGCCTTCTAGCGGGAGTTGCTGAGCAGTTCTTC. Using reference TRBV7-2 and TRBJ2-1 for the parts outside the CDR3, the full variable domain is GAGVSQSPSNKVTEKGKDVELRCDPISGHTALYWYRQSLGQGLEFLIYFQGNSAPDKSGLPSDRFSAERTGGSVSTLTIQRTQQEDSAVYLCASSLLAGVAEQFFGPGTRLTVL.

This chain uses TRBV5-1 with TRBJ2-7, with TRBD1 matching over 8 bases. There are 17 residues in the CDR3. Germline V gene data show CDR1 as SGHRS and CDR2 as YFSETQ. The V segment lost 4 bases and the J segment 2 bases; nucleotides outside the gene matches: 14. As DNA, the CDR3 is TGCGCCAGCAGCACGGGGTGGACAGGGCAAAATACCTACGAGCAGTACTTC. Its translation is CASSTGWTGQNTYEQYF.

The genes are TRBV3-1 (or the pseudogene TRBV3-2) and TRBJ2-3, with D tentatively TRBD2 (7 bases). CDR3 length: 17 residues. The germline V gene encodes CDR1 LGHDT and CDR2 YNNKEL (reference sequence). V gave up 2 bases and J gave up 3 bases, with 18 bases separating them. The CDR3 reads CASSQTAGDKRTDTQYF. Here the CDR3 DNA reads TGTGCCAGCAGCCAAACTGCGGGGGACAAGAGGACAGATACGCAGTATTTT.

CDR3 bases: TGTGCCATCAGTGATGGGGAGGATCAGCCCCAGCATTTT. Translation gives CAISDGEDQPQHF. V is TRBV10-3 and J is TRBJ1-5; D uncertain. Germline V CDR1 and CDR2: ENHRY, SYGVKD. The CDR3 has 13 residues. V gave up 3 bases and J gave up 5 bases, with 8 bases separating them.

V is TRBV7-8 and J is TRBJ1-6; D ambiguous. Deletions cut 5 bases from V and 11 bases from J, with 10 bases between. Germline-derived CDR1 and CDR2 are SGHVS and FQNEAQ. This CDR3 spans 12 amino acids. The DNA for the CDR3 is TGTGCCAGCAGCACCGCGGGAGCACCCCTCCACTTT. Protein product: CASSTAGAPLHF.

The chain couples TRBV7-9 to TRBJ2-3, with 7 nucleotides matching TRBD1. The germline V gene has CDR1 SEHNR and CDR2 FQNEAQ (reference sequence). Trimming removed 4 bases from V and 2 bases from J; junction bases left unmatched: 9. The CDR3 consists of 16 residues. The CDR3, as DNA: TGTGCCAGCAGCTCCCGGGACAGCTCTTACACAGATACGCAGTATTTT. Amino acid sequence: CASSSRDSSYTDTQYF.

The chain uses TRBV7-9 and TRBJ2-7, with TRBD2 as a possible D gene (6 bases). Looked up from germline, CDR1 is SEHNR and CDR2 is FQNEAQ (reference sequence). V lost 1 base, J lost 9 bases, and 19 bases lay in between. The CDR3 covers 15 residues. CDR3 region: CASSLGRGRRARQYF. The DNA of the CDR3 is TGTGCCAGCAGCTTAGGACGCGGAAGGAGGGCGAGGCAGTACTTC.

The chain combines TRBV3-1 (or the pseudogene TRBV3-2) with TRBJ2-3; 9 bases are shared with TRBD1. CDR1 is LGHDT, CDR2 YNNKEL, per germline (reference sequence). This CDR3 contains 21 residues. V was pared by 1 base and J by 5 bases, with 22 bases of the junction left unmatched. The CDR3 sequence is CASSQASYGTGRNYRRDTQYF. CDR3 sequence (DNA): TGTGCCAGCAGCCAAGCCTCCTACGGGACAGGGAGGAATTATCGTAGAGATACGCAGTATTTT.

This clone has more than one count but fewer than ten. V is TRBV10-3 and J is TRBJ1-6; D remains ambiguous. Deletions cut 7 bases from V and 9 bases from J, with 13 bases between. This CDR3 is built from 13 residues. Germline assignment: CDR1 ENHRY and CDR2 SYGVKD. The CDR3 reads CAINVDGLSPLHF. The CDR3 nucleotides are TGTGCCATCAACGTCGACGGACTTTCACCCCTCCACTTT.

This rearrangement joins TRBV19 to TRBJ2-5; D is perhaps TRBD2 (6 bases). Germline V lookup: CDR1 LNHDA, CDR2 SQIVND (reference sequence). Trimming left V 3 bases short and J 6 bases short, with 11 bases between. CDR3 size: 13 residues. This CDR3 is CASSMDYQKTQYF. CDR3 in DNA: TGTGCCAGTAGTATGGACTATCAGAAGACCCAGTACTTC.

This clone showed up just a few times. The chain employs TRBV27 and TRBJ2-7; D is perhaps TRBD2 (6 bases). Between the trimmed V and J ends, which lost 2 bases and 4 bases, there was a span of 6 bases. This CDR3 is 12 amino acids long. From germline, CDR1 is MNHEY and CDR2 SMNVEV (reference sequence). As DNA, the CDR3 is TGTGCCAGCAGTTTAGCGGGATACGAGCAGTACTTC. The encoded protein is CASSLAGYEQYF.

The V gene is TRBV5-1, the J gene TRBJ1-3, with 7 bases lining up with TRBD1. CDR3 length: 16 amino acids. From germline, CDR1 is SGHRS and CDR2 YFSETQ. The J segment lost 0 bases and the V segment lost 4 bases, leaving 7 bases of the junction unmatched. The CDR3 region is CASSPRGASSGNTIYF. In nucleotides, the CDR3 is TGCGCCAGCAGCCCCAGGGGGGCGAGCTCTGGAAACACCATATATTTT. The entire variable domain, with the rest obtained from reference TRBV5-1 and TRBJ1-3, is as follows: KAGVTQTPRYLIKTRGQQVTLSCSPISGHRSVSWYQQTPGQGLQFLFEYFSETQRNKGNFPGRFSGRQFSNSRSEMNVSTLELGDSALYLCASSPRGASSGNTIYFGEGSWLTVV.

In its sample, this clone was seen a few times. The chain links TRBV7-9 to TRBJ2-2, with 8 bases matching TRBD2. In germline, CDR1 is SEHNR, CDR2 FQNEAQ (reference sequence). The CDR3 loop spans 14 amino acids. V shed 11 bases and J 3 bases; nucleotides not matched to a gene: 8. Written as DNA, the CDR3 is TGTGCCGGGGAACTAGCGGACGACACCGGGGAGCTGTTTTTT. This gives the protein CAGELADDTGELFF.

The gene calls are TRBV5-1 and TRBJ2-1; no reliable D call. Per the germline V gene, CDR1 is SGHRS and CDR2 is YFSETQ. With 1 base removed from V and 5 bases from J, the gap between germline ends came to 7 bases. The CDR3 runs to 13 residues. In DNA form, the CDR3 reads TGCGCCAGCAGCTTGTCTAGGAACAATGAGCAGTTCTTC. It translates to CASSLSRNNEQFF.

V and J are TRBV5-8 and TRBJ2-1; 11 bases match TRBD2. In germline, CDR1 is SGHTS, CDR2 YDEGEE. V lost 0 bases to trimming and J lost 4 bases; unmatched junction nucleotides: 3. The CDR3 is 16 residues long. In nucleotides, the CDR3 is TGTGCCAGCAGCTTGGGCCGACTAGCGGGGTACAATGAGCAGTTCTTC. Residues: CASSLGRLAGYNEQFF. Variable domain in full (rest from reference TRBV5-8 and TRBJ2-1): EAGVTQSPTHLIKTRGQQATLRCSPISGHTSVYWYQQALGLGLQFLLWYDEGEERNRGNFPPRFSGRQFPNYSSELNVNALELEDSALYLCASSLGRLAGYNEQFFGPGTRLTVL.

The chain uses TRBV5-5 and TRBJ2-3; no reliable D call. Trimming took 3 bases from V and 0 from J, leaving 8 bases between them. Per the germline V gene, CDR1 is SGHKS and CDR2 is YYEKEE (reference sequence). The CDR3 extends over 14 amino acids. CDR3 region: CASSSLRSTDTQYF. CDR3 nucleotides: TGTGCCAGCAGCTCTCTTCGGAGCACAGATACGCAGTATTTT.

The V and J genes are TRBV5-6 and TRBJ1-4; 10 nucleotides align to TRBD1. The CDR3 has 16 amino acids. J lost 6 bases, V lost 4 bases, and 9 bases had no gene match. From germline, CDR1 is SGHDT and CDR2 YYEEEE. The CDR3: CASSAPGQGVDEKLFF. DNA for the CDR3: TGTGCCAGCAGCGCTCCTGGACAGGGGGTCGATGAAAAACTGTTTTTT.

This clone has only one observation. This rearrangement joins TRBV4-3 to TRBJ1-4; no definite D call. Trimming took off 6 bases at V and 4 bases at J, with 12 bases between the two ends. This CDR3 has 14 amino acids. Germline loops: CDR1 LGHNA, CDR2 YSLEER. The CDR3 here is CASSPVGFNEKLFF. CDR3 bases: TGCGCCAGCAGTCCCGTGGGCTTTAATGAAAAACTGTTTTTT.

This chain connects TRBV7-3 to TRBJ2-2; a possible D gene is TRBD2 (5 bases). Trimming left V 5 bases short and J 6 bases short, with 10 bases between. Germline V CDR1 and CDR2: SGHTA, FQGTGA. This CDR3 is built from 13 residues. The CDR3 coding sequence is TGTGCCAGCAGCGCCGCGGGCCCCGGGGAGCTGTTTTTT. Translating it yields CASSAAGPGELFF.

The V call is TRBV5-6, the J call TRBJ2-1; 7 bases are a match to TRBD1. Unmatched junction bases numbered 4, after V lost 6 bases and J lost 4 bases. CDR1 is SGHDT and CDR2 is YYEEEE in the germline V gene. The length of the CDR3 is 13 residues. The CDR3 DNA follows: TGTGCCAGCACCTGGACAGGATACAATGAGCAGTTCTTC. Protein sequence: CASTWTGYNEQFF.

This clone was counted a few times. The V call is TRBV19, the J call TRBJ1-1; D not resolved. Germline V gene lookup returns CDR1 LNHDA and CDR2 SQIVND (reference sequence). The ends were cut back, 1 base at V and 0 bases at J, with 12 bases in the middle. The CDR3 contains 16 residues. As DNA, the CDR3 is TGTGCCAGTAGTATAGGAACCGGTACGGTGAACACTGAAGCTTTCTTT. This encodes CASSIGTGTVNTEAFF.

This sequence joins TRBV7-2 and TRBJ2-1, with 8 nucleotides matching TRBD2. After removal of 6 bases from V and 4 bases from J, the junction contained 8 bases not matched to a gene. Germline loops: CDR1 SGHTA, CDR2 FQGNSA. This CDR3 has 15 residues. The CDR3 region has the DNA TGTGCCAGCAGGACCATGGCGGGGGGTTACAATGAGCAGTTCTTC. Its translation: CASRTMAGGYNEQFF. Drawing the rest from reference TRBV7-2 and TRBJ2-1, the complete variable domain is GAGVSQSPSNKVTEKGKDVELRCDPISGHTALYWYRQSLGQGLEFLIYFQGNSAPDKSGLPSDRFSAERTGGSVSTLTIQRTQQEDSAVYLCASRTMAGGYNEQFFGPGTRLTVL.

This clone was counted once. The V and J genes are TRBV27 and TRBJ1-3, with a weak D call TRBD1 (5 bases). This CDR3 region has 14 residues. V was shortened by 8 bases and J by 2 bases, with 13 bases between the two germline ends. The germline gives CDR1 MNHEY, CDR2 SMNVEV (reference sequence). In DNA, the CDR3 is TGTGCCAGCGCCTCACGCAGGGCTGGAAACACCATATATTTT. The encoded protein is CASASRRAGNTIYF.

This sequence joins TRBV18 and TRBJ1-6; D is undetermined. Trimming cost V 3 bases and J 8 bases, with 11 bases left between them. Germline values: CDR1 KGHSH, CDR2 LQKENI. This CDR3 comprises 14 residues. CDR3 residues: CASSPPSRDSPLHF. The CDR3 nucleotides read TGTGCCAGCTCACCTCCGAGCCGCGATTCACCCCTCCACTTT.

The V call is TRBV5-6, the J call TRBJ1-3, with 7 bases fitting TRBD1. This CDR3 region has 17 residues. The germline V gene has CDR1 SGHDT and CDR2 YYEEEE. The V gene end was trimmed by 4 bases and the J gene end by 0 bases; junction bases not matched to a gene: 10. CDR3 residues: CASSKGQVRISGNTIYF. CDR3 bases: TGTGCCAGCAGCAAAGGACAGGTCAGAATCTCTGGAAACACCATATATTTT. Complete variable domain (other parts from reference TRBV5-6 and TRBJ1-3): DAGVTQSPTHLIKTRGQQVTLRCSPKSGHDTVSWYQQALGQGPQFIFQYYEEEERQRGNFPDRFSGHQFPNYSSELNVNALLLGDSALYLCASSKGQVRISGNTIYFGEGSWLTVV.

The chain combines TRBV19 with TRBJ2-1; possible D gene TRBD1, 6 bases. Germline CDR1 is LNHDA and CDR2 is SQIVND (reference sequence). The CDR3 totals 13 residues. V was shortened by 4 bases and J by 8 bases, with 12 bases between the two germline ends. CDR3 coding DNA: TGTGCCAGTAGTACAACAGGGTTGGATGAGCAGTTCTTC. As protein: CASSTTGLDEQFF.